The 2 T cell receptor beta chains given below trace back to one sample, sequenced in a study of blood T cell repertoires in COVID-19. Here immunoSEQ multiplex PCR was the method, and the copy in TCRdb shows in-frame clones only, minus some. The table shows some 80,000 clones, with around 90% occurring only once. The sequencing sample was made of peripheral blood. Every receptor here comes from a human donor in a cohort sampled during active COVID-19.

V is TRBV11-2 and J is TRBJ1-6; D is unresolved. Trimming stripped 10 bases from V and 0 bases from J, with 16 bases between. CDR1 and CDR2 (germline): SGHAT, FQNNGV. This CDR3 region has 16 residues. CDR3 protein: CAIPRRRRSYNSPLHF. The CDR3 DNA sequence: TGTGCCATCCCCCGGCGCAGGCGCTCCTATAATTCACCCCTCCACTTT.

The rearrangement links TRBV18 to TRBJ2-5; D is uncertain. CDR1 is KGHSH, CDR2 LQKENI, per germline. V dropped 2 bases and J dropped 2 bases, with 9 bases sitting between them. This CDR3 contains 14 residues. CDR3 loop: CASSPITEQETQYF. DNA of the CDR3: TGTGCCAGCTCACCAATCACAGAACAAGAGACCCAGTACTTC.